A selection of T cell receptor beta chains follows, all from one sample in a study of radiation and T cells in renal cell carcinoma. Only in-frame clones appear in the TCRdb table, and some are missing; sequencing was by immunoSEQ multiplex PCR. Seen here are about 170,000 clones, roughly 90% observed once, and the top ten hold approximately 11%. Here the sequenced sample was blood, taken from a patient whose treatment included radiotherapy and nephrectomy. The receptors were sampled from a woman in her fifties or sixties with renal cell carcinoma. CDR3s leave out the opening cysteine and the closing phenylalanine or tryptophan. Each record gives: CDR3 length, D gene, V gene, clone size, CDR3 protein. A D gene is named only where the DNA matches it firmly. Clone size is shown for a subset of rows, as once, few, many or a class of expanded clone.

len: 10
d_gene: NA
v_gene: TRBV7-9
abundance: many
CDR3aa: ASSHRGQPQH

len: 13
d_gene: TRBD1
v_gene: TRBV5-6
abundance: NA
CDR3aa: ASSLWTGIDSPLH

len: 14
d_gene: TRBD2
v_gene: TRBV5-4
abundance: NA
CDR3aa: ASSLGDGGAGNEQF

len: 12
d_gene: NA
v_gene: TRBV7-9
abundance: few
CDR3aa: ASSPRGAGNTIY

len: 11
d_gene: NA
v_gene: TRBV5-1
abundance: NA
CDR3aa: ASSLAGVGEQY

len: 13
d_gene: NA
v_gene: TRBV6-4
abundance: few
CDR3aa: ASSDDRKANYGYT

len: 12
d_gene: NA
v_gene: TRBV5-1
abundance: once
CDR3aa: ASSFGLANEKLF

len: 13
d_gene: TRBD1
v_gene: TRBV4-2
abundance: NA
CDR3aa: ASSQEAGQNYGYT

len: 15
d_gene: TRBD1
v_gene: TRBV5-8
abundance: once
CDR3aa: ASSVTTGLPMNTEAF

len: 15
d_gene: TRBD1
v_gene: TRBV4-3
abundance: NA
CDR3aa: ASSQEGVGQGAYGYT

len: 15
d_gene: TRBD2
v_gene: TRBV5-1
abundance: NA
CDR3aa: ASSSGLAGGSTGELF

len: 13
d_gene: NA
v_gene: TRBV9
abundance: NA
CDR3aa: ASSVAGTGTYGYT

len: 15
d_gene: NA
v_gene: TRBV4-3
abundance: NA
CDR3aa: ASSQDPGDLTTDTQY

len: 13
d_gene: TRBD1
v_gene: TRBV5-8
abundance: NA
CDR3aa: ASSRGTVDYNEQF

len: 13
d_gene: NA
v_gene: TRBV4-3
abundance: NA
CDR3aa: ASSRTGTLNSPLH

len: 12
d_gene: NA
v_gene: TRBV11-2
abundance: few
CDR3aa: ASTIGGGNSPLH

len: 10
d_gene: NA
v_gene: TRBV5-1
abundance: NA
CDR3aa: ASSFSTDTQY